The source of this TCR beta chain is a study of shared clonotypes between healthy human individuals. Study observations and caveats: Clonotype sharing among donors was thought likely to change with sequencing depth. Naive CD4 clonotypes overlapped across a few donors at roughly 4.5%. Compared with memory subsets, naive subsets generally had larger estimated richness.

Remarks on this clone: Its target is unknown.

Sorted-subset replicate PCRs used 150 to 200 ng DNA, tens of thousands of T cell genomes. Repertoires were generated with immunoSEQ multiplex PCR, while TCRdb's copy carries only in-frame clones and drops some. The sample yields 1,500,000 or so clones, roughly 98.5% seen once. Sequencing used naive CD4+ T cells sorted from blood. Indicated subset: CD45RA+ positively selected. The origin of this receptor is a young man in good health.

The CDR3 DNA reads TGTGCCAGCAGTTACCTCCAGACTAGCCCCACAGATACGCAGTATTTT. This codes for CASSYLQTSPTDTQYF. The V call is TRBV6-6, the J call TRBJ2-3; TRBD2 agrees at 7 bases. The CDR3 loop spans 16 amino acids. Germline-derived CDR1 and CDR2 are MNHNY and SVGAGI (reference sequence). V gave up 2 bases and J gave up 2 bases; unmatched junction bases: 7.